This T cell receptor beta chain was sequenced in a study of blood T cell repertoires in COVID-19. About the research overall: Collection of acute and convalescent COVID-19 samples took place in the United States, Italy and Spain. PBMCs, B-cell-depleted T cells, or T cells were the source of the cDNA or gDNA that made up the material.

Per the study methods: The authors estimated nucleated cell counts from reference gene primer amplification. The assay was immunoSEQ multiplex PCR, and TCRdb's table has in-frame clones only and misses some. D and trimming come from the DNA, and the V and J calls and clone size come from that table. The table shows 450,000 or so clones, with 75% to 90% occurring only once. Trimming stripped 3 bases from V and 4 bases from J, with 11 bases between. Germline lookup yields CDR1 SGDLS and CDR2 YYNGEE. The CDR3 runs to 14 residues. The sample comprised peripheral blood. This chain uses TRBV9 with TRBJ2-1, with D maybe TRBD1 (5 bases). The sequence derives from a man aged 18-30 years with COVID-19, enrolled during active disease. CDR3 amino acids: CASSAGHSYNEQFF. The CDR3, as DNA: TGTGCCAGCAGCGCCGGACACAGTTACAATGAGCAGTTCTTC.